The 3 T cell receptor beta chains reported below all come from one sample, sequenced in a study of cytomegalovirus exposure and HLA in healthy donors. The PCR employed 60 Vbeta primers together with 13 Jbeta primers. Profiling relied on immunoSEQ multiplex PCR, and the TCRdb table lists in-frame clones only, not all of them. Recorded for this sample: 150,000 to 200,000 clones. The sample taken for sequencing was PBMCs. The source of these receptors is a boy younger than 18 in good health and CMV-seronegative.

The genes are TRBV13 and TRBJ2-4, with D possibly matching TRBD1 (6 bases). Germline assignment: CDR1 PRHDT and CDR2 FYEKMQ (reference sequence). V shed 5 bases and J shed 8 bases, with 16 bases lying between them. CDR3 length equals 14 residues. The CDR3 here is CASSKWGRSHIQYF. In DNA, the CDR3 is TGTGCCAGCAGCAAGTGGGGGCGATCCCACATTCAGTACTTC.

The V gene is TRBV4-3, the J gene TRBJ2-1, with D possibly being TRBD2 (5 bases). Germline lookup yields CDR1 LGHNA and CDR2 YSLEER. Trimming pared 0 bases from V and 4 bases from J, leaving 10 bases between. This CDR3 spans 15 amino acids. The CDR3 is CASSQEGGGYNEQFF. CDR3 nucleotides: TGCGCCAGCAGCCAAGAAGGAGGTGGTTACAATGAGCAGTTCTTC.

V gene TRBV29-1 combines with J gene TRBJ1-1; D uncertain. The germline CDR1 and CDR2 sequences are SQVTM and ANQGSEA. V shed 5 bases and J shed 5 bases, with 15 bases lying between them. This CDR3 has 13 residues. The CDR3 DNA sequence: TGCAGCGTTCGACCTAGCCCGGAGACTGAAGCTTTCTTT. Amino acids: CSVRPSPETEAFF. The variable domain in full, with the rest retrieved from reference TRBV29-1 and TRBJ1-1, is SAVISQKPSRDICQRGTSLTIQCQVDSQVTMMFWYRQQPGQSLTLIATANQGSEATYESGFVIDKFPISRPNLTFSTLTVSNMSPEDSSIYLCSVRPSPETEAFFGQGTRLTVV.